One and the same sample provided the 14 T cell receptor beta chains below, sequenced in a study of Ad26.COV2.S vaccination and SARS-CoV-2 variants. Indicated treatment: roughly 20 received Ad26.COV2.S at low or high dose, single or two shots; about 5 received placebo; per-sample allocation not given. Samples were taken on day 63 after the first vaccine or placebo injection. TCRdb keeps only in-frame clones here, not all; method: immunoSEQ multiplex PCR. The table shows some 640,000 clones, with 80% to 90% occurring only once. The material sequenced was peripheral blood, taken in a trial of Ad26.COV2.S vaccine versus placebo. These receptor sequences come from a person between 18 and 65 years old who received the Ad26.COV2.S COVID-19 vaccine or a placebo.

This chain links TRBV10-3 with TRBJ1-3; unclear D gene. Germline assignment: CDR1 ENHRY and CDR2 SYGVKD. The CDR3 length is 12 residues. Trimming left V 8 bases short and J 4 bases short, with 9 bases between. This CDR3 reads CAIVGSGNTIYF. The CDR3 nucleotides read TGTGCCATCGTAGGGTCAGGAAACACCATATATTTT.

Notes on this clone: The junction shows a germline mismatch at one end, possibly a read error. The genes are TRBV19 and TRBJ1-2; D gene uncertain. Germline CDR1 is LNHDA and CDR2 is SQIVND (reference sequence). The CDR3 is 16 residues long. CDR3 residues: CASSNLNRPNNYGYTF. The DNA of the CDR3 is TGTGCCAGCAGTAATTTGAACAGACCGAATAACTATGGCTACACCTTC.

This clone occurred once. The chain carries TRBV2 and TRBJ2-3; D unresolved. V was shortened by 4 bases and J by 1 base, with 12 bases between the two germline ends. The germline V gene has CDR1 SNHLY and CDR2 FYNNEI. The CDR3 spans 15 residues. This CDR3 reads CASSVKGWGTDTQYF. The DNA of the CDR3 is TGTGCCAGCAGTGTAAAGGGATGGGGCACAGATACGCAGTATTTT.

The chain carries TRBV5-8 and TRBJ2-1; D ambiguous. CDR1 and CDR2 from the germline V gene are SGHTS and YDEGEE. Trimming removed 0 bases from V and 9 bases from J, with 4 bases in between. This CDR3 region has 11 residues. The CDR3 region is CASSLGAEQFF. The CDR3 nucleotides are TGTGCCAGCAGCTTGGGCGCTGAGCAGTTCTTC. The whole variable domain, filled in from reference TRBV5-8 and TRBJ2-1, reads EAGVTQSPTHLIKTRGQQATLRCSPISGHTSVYWYQQALGLGLQFLLWYDEGEERNRGNFPPRFSGRQFPNYSSELNVNALELEDSALYLCASSLGAEQFFGPGTRLTVL.

The gene calls are TRBV18 and TRBJ2-1; D is ambiguous. CDR3 length equals 15 residues. Trimming removed 4 bases at V and 4 bases at J, with 14 bases between. From germline, CDR1 is KGHSH and CDR2 LQKENI. For the CDR3, the DNA is TGTGCCAGCTCACGCGATCCGGGCTCGTACAATGAGCAGTTCTTC. Its protein is CASSRDPGSYNEQFF.

About this clone: The same CDR3 also results from other DNA sequences found in this sample. The chain recombines TRBV9 with TRBJ2-5; 7 bases align to TRBD1. This CDR3 has 13 amino acids. The V segment lost 3 bases and the J segment 2 bases; nucleotides outside the gene matches: 1. The germline gives CDR1 SGDLS, CDR2 YYNGEE. Here the CDR3 DNA reads TGTGCCAGCAGCGCGGGACAGCAAGAGACCCAGTACTTC. Translating it yields CASSAGQQETQYF.

The DNA for the CDR3 is TGTGCCAGTAGTATAGATCTGCTGGGACAGGGGGGTAAAGCTTTCTTT. Amino acid sequence: CASSIDLLGQGGKAFF. The chain combines TRBV19 with TRBJ1-1; 11 bases match TRBD1. The V and J ends lost 0 bases and 9 bases, in that order; junction bases with no gene match: 9. Germline V lookup: CDR1 LNHDA, CDR2 SQIVND (reference sequence). CDR3 length: 16 residues.

The rearrangement links TRBV9 to TRBJ2-7, with 7 bases aligning to TRBD1. Trimming removed 2 bases from V and 3 bases from J; junction bases left unmatched: 5. Germline loops: CDR1 SGDLS, CDR2 YYNGEE. CDR3 length: 14 residues. The CDR3 coding sequence is TGTGCCAGCAGCGTGGGCCAGGGGGTCTACGAGCAGTACTTC. Its translation: CASSVGQGVYEQYF.

V usage is TRBV7-2 and J usage is TRBJ1-6; 8 nucleotides agree with TRBD1. J gave up 10 bases and V 4 bases, and 6 bases lay outside the gene matches. The CDR3 sequence is 14 residues long. The V gene's germline CDR1 is SGHTA and CDR2 FQGNSA. The DNA of the CDR3 is TGTGCCAGCAGCTCCGACAGGGGAGCGTCACCCCTCCACTTT. It is translated as CASSSDRGASPLHF.

The chain couples TRBV18 to TRBJ1-1; maybe TRBD1 (6 bases). The CDR3 has 14 residues. V was trimmed by 6 bases and J by 4 bases, leaving 15 bases between them. Germline V gives CDR1 KGHSH, CDR2 LQKENI. CDR3 in amino acids: CASSPRTEFTEAFF. CDR3 coding DNA: TGTGCCAGCTCGCCCCGGACAGAATTCACTGAAGCTTTCTTT.

The V and J genes are TRBV18 and TRBJ2-1, with 8 bases lining up with TRBD2. Per the germline V gene, CDR1 is KGHSH and CDR2 is LQKENI. Trimming removed 2 bases from V and 8 bases from J; junction bases left unmatched: 8. The CDR3 runs 15 residues. CDR3 sequence: CASSPEAGGGYEQFF. The CDR3 DNA reads as TGTGCCAGCTCACCAGAGGCGGGAGGAGGGTATGAGCAGTTCTTC.

This clone appeared a few times. The chain combines TRBV7-8 with TRBJ2-7, with D perhaps matching TRBD1 (5 bases). CDR3 length: 13 amino acids. Per the germline V gene, CDR1 is SGHVS and CDR2 is FQNEAQ. V lost 5 bases, J lost 2 bases, and 10 bases lay in between. The CDR3: CASSHRQTYEQYF. The DNA of the CDR3 is TGTGCCAGCAGCCATCGACAGACCTACGAGCAGTACTTC.

The chain employs TRBV15 and TRBJ1-3, with D unresolved. V was pared by 3 bases and J by 2 bases, with 2 bases between. This CDR3 has 12 residues. The germline V gene encodes CDR1 LNHNV and CDR2 YYDKDF (reference sequence). CDR3 sequence (DNA): TGTGCCACCAGCAGTGCTGGAAACACCATATATTTT. This translates into CATSSAGNTIYF.

The chain is built from TRBV27 and TRBJ1-3; TRBD1 agrees at 8 bases. This CDR3 is 16 amino acids long. The germline gives CDR1 MNHEY, CDR2 SMNVEV (reference sequence). J lost 6 bases, V lost 7 bases, and 14 bases had no gene match. In DNA form, the CDR3 reads TGTGCCAGCACCTCAATCCCCTGGACAGGGCTAAACACCATATATTTT. This encodes CASTSIPWTGLNTIYF.